A selection of T cell receptor beta chains follows, all from one sample in a study of graft-versus-host responses after intestinal transplantation. For these receptors, no antigen is known. Clones were sequenced by immunoSEQ multiplex PCR, and TCRdb holds only the in-frame ones, with some missing. The repertoire holds fewer than 80,000 clones, with roughly 90% as singletons. The specimen comprised unstimulated CD8+ T cells sorted from spleen or lymph node cells, sampled before transplant. The source of these receptors is a human donor who was the organ donor for an intestinal transplant. The CDR3 runs from the conserved cysteine through the conserved F or W. The order of the fields is V gene, clone size, CDR3 protein. Where a row states a size, it is once, few, many or the class of an expanded clone; other rows omit it.

V: TRBV19
size: -
CDR3: CASMIGGGQLNTEAFF

V: TRBV2
size: -
CDR3: CASSERGGQGGDEQFF

V: TRBV25-1
size: -
CDR3: CASSELGLAEEGTDTQYF

V: TRBV11-2
size: -
CDR3: CASSFRAGGPYNEQFF

V: TRBV27
size: -
CDR3: CASSLYGGTSTDTQYF

V: TRBV4-1
size: -
CDR3: CASSPLWNRVSEQYF

V: TRBV28
size: -
CDR3: CASRSSGGLQETQYF

V: TRBV2
size: once
CDR3: CASSWSVGNTIYF

V: TRBV27
size: -
CDR3: CASSTATNEKLFF

V: TRBV10-3
size: once
CDR3: CATQVGSYNEQFF

V: TRBV9
size: -
CDR3: CASSAGVSNQPQHF

V: TRBV28
size: -
CDR3: CASSFGLGVLVEQYF

V: TRBV19
size: -
CDR3: CASTESGDTQYF

V: TRBV27
size: -
CDR3: CASSFYDSPLHF

V: TRBV15
size: -
CDR3: CATSTHPRVADYNEQFF

V: TRBV4-2
size: -
CDR3: CASSQDIGEVNEQFF

V: TRBV7-9
size: once
CDR3: CASREITGNQPQHF

V: TRBV28
size: -
CDR3: CASSLALVIYEQYF

V: TRBV6-4
size: -
CDR3: CASSVTSGSTDTQYF

V: TRBV30
size: -
CDR3: CAWSVGTGVNGYTF

V: TRBV7-6
size: few
CDR3: CASSTQGGVSSYEQYF

V: TRBV4-3
size: -
CDR3: CASSLLNPQVGAYGYTF

V: TRBV4-2
size: -
CDR3: CASSQESPGQGPFCGGTEAFF

V: TRBV4-1
size: -
CDR3: CASSQDSGRAKNEQFF

V: TRBV7-3
size: -
CDR3: CASSLQGGANEQFF

V: TRBV28
size: once
CDR3: CASSHGQGGNEQFF

V: TRBV10-2
size: -
CDR3: CASSLGVSYEQYF

V: TRBV29-1
size: -
CDR3: CSVDSSGIGNEQFF

V: TRBV13
size: -
CDR3: CASSLWGGYQETQYF

V: TRBV5-1
size: -
CDR3: CASSLAREALGELFF

V: TRBV27
size: -
CDR3: CASSFWSLGPQHF

V: TRBV7-3
size: -
CDR3: CASSPTSGYEQYF

V: TRBV11-2
size: -
CDR3: CASSLDTSEQYF

V: TRBV6-6
size: once
CDR3: CASSYGSSPFHQPQHF

V: TRBV6-5
size: -
CDR3: CASSLRGKTNYGYTF

V: TRBV7-9
size: -
CDR3: CASSLEGDWETQYF

V: TRBV19
size: -
CDR3: CASSLLTGELFF

V: TRBV27
size: -
CDR3: CASSATGQYNEQFF

V: TRBV7-2
size: -
CDR3: CASSHGQSTDATNEKLFF

V: TRBV4-2
size: -
CDR3: CASSQVGLAEEQFF

V: TRBV27
size: few
CDR3: CASSLAGAQQYF

V: TRBV7-3
size: -
CDR3: CASSHLTDTQYF

V: TRBV11-2
size: -
CDR3: CASSLGQGGGNTIYF

V: TRBV6-5
size: -
CDR3: CASSYAWSNYEQYF

V: TRBV7-2
size: -
CDR3: CASSLYAREVYYGYTF

V: TRBV9
size: -
CDR3: CASSVAGTSGYEQYF

V: TRBV4-3
size: -
CDR3: CASSQRGTYGYTF

V: TRBV9
size: once
CDR3: CASSVGTGLYEQYF

V: TRBV19
size: -
CDR3: CASRPPWGRNIQYF

V: TRBV29-1
size: -
CDR3: CSVAGYGQGSEAFF

V: TRBV19
size: -
CDR3: CASGGQGSNQPQHF

V: TRBV5-4
size: -
CDR3: CASSRPTDGYTF

V: TRBV10-3
size: -
CDR3: CAISPRGGGNTIYF

V: TRBV6-6
size: -
CDR3: CASSPKGQGRHGYTF

V: TRBV14
size: once
CDR3: CASSQDRRGKRDIYEQYF

V: TRBV6-5
size: -
CDR3: CASNRGPLYEQYF

V: TRBV5-1
size: -
CDR3: CASSLKPSSWSTDTQYF